The following is a TCR beta chain sequence with its context. No cognate antigen has been identified for it. Per-base qualities were not stored, and no clone one base away is much larger. CDR1 and CDR2, per the germline V gene (reference sequence), are LNHDA and SQIVND. V is cut by 3 bases and J by 1 base, and the space between the germline ends is 16 bases. The CDR3 numbers 17 residues from cysteine through phenylalanine. The only DNA kept is the CDR3, 51 bases in frame from the first base. The donors were healthy, HIV-negative adults with no recently reported acute infections or vaccinations. All donors were Caucasian adults living in Nashville, Tennessee, USA. For unsorted samples, 80 million to 100 million PBMCs were counted, and genomic DNA was extracted using the QIAamp DNA Blood Mini kit. After blood collection by leukapheresis, PBMCs were isolated using Ficoll-Histopaque density gradient centrifugation and then cryopreserved in the vapor phase of liquid nitrogen.

This entry comes from a study of shared clonotypes between healthy human individuals (dated by TCRdb to 2018 to 2021). As for the study more broadly: A couple of women and three men aged 18 to 49 years were included in the cohort. To estimate repertoire size and how much clonotype sharing occurs between individuals, the study deeply sequenced the blood TCR repertoires of roughly 5 healthy adults. Libraries were prepared and TCR repertoires were sequenced by different laboratories using diverse techniques, in order to increase sequencing depth and limit assay-specific biases. Per donor, leukapheresis produced somewhere between about 0.9 and 9.5 billion PBMCs.

Here is what the overall study found, with its caveats: The genetic and exposure-history diversity represented was limited by the small number of donors. Only blood was sampled, and tissue TCR repertoires likely differ from those in blood. Pairwise subsampling indicated that sequencing depth was expected to affect the degree of clonotype sharing among donors.

Using the deep immunoSEQ assay, TCR CDR3 regions were amplified from genomic DNA by multiplex PCR. Genomic DNA extracted from each cell subset was distributed evenly over all wells of several immunoSEQ 96-well plates, and each plate served as one replicate. For unsorted PBMC, roughly 330 ng of genomic DNA, equivalent to about 30,000 T cell genomes, went into each replicate PCR. Genomic DNA from unsorted PBMC was sequenced over ten immunoSEQ deep assay plates. Purified libraries were measured with a Qubit 3.0 fluorometer, size-checked on a Bioanalyzer 2100, and measured again with the KAPA Library Quantification kit. A separate single-read 150-cycle Illumina NextSeq 550 flow cell was used to sequence each immunoSEQ 96-well plate. The original pipeline was this. Because only junctional sequences without quality scores were contained in the immunoSEQ output, filtering matching that applied to full-length reads could not be performed. Sequences were annotated with PyIR, a Python wrapper for IgBLAST v1.9, using IMGT germline references to assign V/J genes and CDR3. Reads were filtered out if the reads had weak V/J assignments (E-value above 1e-6), no CDR3, stop codons, out-of-frame junctions, or ambiguous translated residues. V3J clonotypes were defined by identical inferred V gene, J gene, and CDR3 amino acid sequence. The percentage overlap between two repertoires was calculated by dividing the number of shared unique clonotypes by the size of the smaller repertoire. RTK rarefaction, the Chao1 estimator, and Recon v2.1 estimates of unobserved clonotypes were used to assess repertoire richness. The source is immuneACCESS, and TCRdb retained only in-frame sequences with V and J called. Part of the clones is not carried over; for the studies checked, unresolved V genes explain less than half of this, and the remainder is unexplained. V and J calls and clone size are those listed in that table; D and trimming were worked out from the DNA. In all, the sample holds about 560,000 clones, and around three quarters of those were seen once. About 11% of the sample rests with the top ten.

Material for sequencing was PBMCs. The receptor was derived from a woman in her thirties or forties in good health. Some clones in this sample may be carry-over from other donors' samples. This receptor chain uses TRBV19 and TRBJ1-3; too little of a D gene remains to name it. The bases are TGTGCCAGTAGTATCACGGGATCGAGATCTTCTGGAAACACCATATATTTT. The resulting protein is CASSITGSRSSGNTIYF.